This T cell receptor beta chain emerged from a study of cytomegalovirus exposure and HLA in healthy donors. Study results and limitations: Researchers reported in a later analysis that a missense DCLRE1C variant was tied to TCR beta V- and J-gene trimming.

The PCR had 60 Vbeta and 13 Jbeta primers. Measured with immunoSEQ multiplex PCR; TCRdb has only the in-frame clones, and not every one. The table lists around 200,000 clones, over 60% of them singletons, with approximately 4.8% in the top ten. CDR1 and CDR2 from the germline V gene are GTSNPN and SVGIG (reference sequence). The junction had 0 bases not matched to a gene; V was cut back by 5 bases and J by 8 bases. The CDR3 has 12 amino acids. In this sample, this clone turned up once. Its matching antigen is unknown. The sample comprised PBMCs. The gene calls are TRBV30 and TRBJ1-6; TRBD1 aligns across 10 bases. The clonotype originates from a man aged 30 to 39 in good health and CMV-seropositive. The CDR3 DNA sequence: TGTGCCTGGGGACAGGGGGATTCACCCCTCCACTTT. Translation: CAWGQGDSPLHF.